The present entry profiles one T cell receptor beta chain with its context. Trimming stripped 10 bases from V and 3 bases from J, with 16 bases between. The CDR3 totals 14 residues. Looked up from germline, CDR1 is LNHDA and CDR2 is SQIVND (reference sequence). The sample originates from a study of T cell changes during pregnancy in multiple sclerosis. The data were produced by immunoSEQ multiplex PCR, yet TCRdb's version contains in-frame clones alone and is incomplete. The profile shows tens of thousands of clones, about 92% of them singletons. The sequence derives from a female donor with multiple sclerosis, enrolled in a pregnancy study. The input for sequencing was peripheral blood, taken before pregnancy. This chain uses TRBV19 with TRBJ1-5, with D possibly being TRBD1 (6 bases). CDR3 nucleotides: TGTGCCACCACACCAGGGGTTGACAATCAGCCCCAGCATTTT. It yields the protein CATTPGVDNQPQHF.